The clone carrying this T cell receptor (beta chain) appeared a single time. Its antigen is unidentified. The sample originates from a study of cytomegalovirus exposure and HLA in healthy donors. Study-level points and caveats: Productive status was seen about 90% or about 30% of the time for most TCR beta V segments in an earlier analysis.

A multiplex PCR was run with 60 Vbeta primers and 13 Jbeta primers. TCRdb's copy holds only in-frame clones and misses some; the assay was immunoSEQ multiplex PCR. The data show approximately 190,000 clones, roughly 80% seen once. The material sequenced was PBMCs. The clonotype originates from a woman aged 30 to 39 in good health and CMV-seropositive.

CDR3 nucleotide sequence: TGCGCCAGCAGCTTGATCGCCTACGAGCAGTACTTC. It encodes CASSLIAYEQYF. The chain couples TRBV5-1 to TRBJ2-7; no clear D gene. The CDR3 totals 12 residues. Germline values: CDR1 SGHRS, CDR2 YFSETQ. The V gene lost 1 base and the J gene lost 2 bases, with 4 bases spanning the gap.